These 15 T cell receptor beta chains originate from one sample sequenced in a study of monozygotic twins with cystic fibrosis. Produced via immunoSEQ multiplex PCR; TCRdb's table is partial and in-frame only. The table shows around 33,000 clones, with roughly 84% occurring only once. Input material: blood. These receptors came from a girl aged 2 to 10 with cystic fibrosis.

The chain couples TRBV4-3 to TRBJ1-4, with 7 bases lining up with TRBD1. Trimming at V came to 5 bases and at J to 2 bases, leaving 14 bases not matched to a gene. Germline assignment: CDR1 LGHNA and CDR2 YSLEER. The CDR3 length is 18 residues. This chain's CDR3 is CASSRGMEQGFTNEKLFF. The CDR3 nucleotides are TGCGCCAGCAGCAGGGGGATGGAACAGGGGTTTACTAATGAAAAACTGTTTTTT.

CDR3 in amino acids: CASSLEDRVGDEQYF. The CDR3 region has the DNA TGTGCCAGCAGCTTGGAGGACAGGGTTGGAGACGAGCAGTACTTC. The rearrangement links TRBV5-4 to TRBJ2-7; TRBD1 matches at 8 bases. Germline V gene lookup returns CDR1 SGHNT and CDR2 YYREEE (reference sequence). This CDR3 spans 15 amino acids. With V trimmed by 0 bases and J by 5 bases, 7 bases remained unmatched.

The chain carries TRBV6-5 and TRBJ2-6; a weak D match, TRBD1 (6 bases). The CDR3 is 14 amino acids. With 5 bases removed from V and 12 bases from J, the gap between germline ends came to 17 bases. The germline CDR1 and CDR2 sequences are MNHEY and SVGAGI. Here the CDR3 reads CASSTGTPSSVLTF. CDR3 sequence (DNA): TGTGCCAGCAGTACCGGGACACCATCCAGCGTCCTGACTTTC.

In its sample, this clone was seen a few times. CDR3 protein: CAISEQTGLLNTEAFF. In DNA, the CDR3 is TGTGCCATCAGTGAGCAGACAGGGTTACTGAACACTGAAGCTTTCTTT. The chain couples TRBV10-3 to TRBJ1-1; 7 bases are a match to TRBD1. J gave up 0 bases and V 2 bases, and 6 bases lay outside the gene matches. The CDR3 has 16 residues. Germline loops: CDR1 ENHRY, CDR2 SYGVKD.

The chain joins TRBV7-9 to TRBJ2-5; tentatively, D is TRBD1 or TRBD2 (6 bases each). Germline lookup yields CDR1 SEHNR and CDR2 FQNEAQ (reference sequence). The CDR3 totals 13 residues. Trimming cost V 1 base and J 4 bases, with 7 bases left between them. CDR3 amino acids: CASSLEGGETQYF. The CDR3 DNA sequence: TGTGCCAGCAGCTTAGAGGGGGGAGAGACCCAGTACTTC.

This clone was detected only a few times. The CDR3 sequence: CASSAGGQTGELFF. In nucleotides, the CDR3 is TGTGCCAGCAGCGCCGGGGGACAGACCGGGGAGCTGTTTTTT. The chain carries TRBV6-4 and TRBJ2-2; tentatively, D is TRBD1 (7 bases). Trimming removed 6 bases at V and 5 bases at J, with 13 bases between. The CDR3 length is 14 residues. Germline V gene sequence: CDR1 MRHNA, CDR2 SNTAGT.

This clone was found once. The chain couples TRBV30 to TRBJ2-5; D is uncertain. CDR1 is GTSNPN, CDR2 SVGIG, per germline (reference sequence). The CDR3 sequence is 11 residues long. V lost 5 bases and J lost 7, with 11 bases in between. The CDR3 sequence: CAWGPLGTQYF. CDR3 DNA: TGTGCCTGGGGTCCCTTAGGGACCCAGTACTTC.

The V and J genes are TRBV5-1 and TRBJ1-6, with 9 bases fitting TRBD1. The length of the CDR3 is 15 residues. Germline loops: CDR1 SGHRS, CDR2 YFSETQ. J gave up 2 bases and V 9 bases, and 6 bases lay outside the gene matches. CDR3 coding DNA: TGCGCCACACTACAGGGGGCACCCTATAATTCACCCCTCCACTTT. This sequence encodes CATLQGAPYNSPLHF.

The genes are TRBV2 and TRBJ2-4, with a possible D match to TRBD1 (6 bases). Deletions cut 6 bases from V and 1 base from J, with 16 bases between. This CDR3 contains 16 residues. Germline V gene lookup returns CDR1 SNHLY and CDR2 FYNNEI. The CDR3 bases are TGTGCCAGCAGCCTACAGGGTCGGGTCGCCAAAAACATTCAGTACTTC. Translating gives CASSLQGRVAKNIQYF. The full variable domain, with the rest looked up from reference TRBV2 and TRBJ2-4, is EPEVTQTPSHQVTQMGQEVILRCVPISNHLYFYWYRQILGQKVEFLVSFYNNEISEKSEIFDDQFSVERPDGSNFTLKIRSTKLEDSAMYFCASSLQGRVAKNIQYFGAGTRLSVL.

The chain combines TRBV4-3 with TRBJ2-1; 8 bases map to TRBD2. The V gene end was trimmed by 3 bases and the J gene end by 6 bases; junction bases not matched to a gene: 7. The CDR3 loop spans 15 amino acids. CDR1 is LGHNA and CDR2 is YSLEER in the germline V gene. CDR3 coding DNA: TGCGCCAGCAGCCAGACTAGCGTCCCTGGCAATGAGCAGTTCTTC. Translation gives CASSQTSVPGNEQFF.

The gene calls are TRBV14 and TRBJ1-1; weak D call: TRBD1 (5 bases). CDR3 length equals 13 residues. V dropped 3 bases and J dropped 8 bases, with 13 bases sitting between them. The V gene's germline CDR1 is SGHDN and CDR2 FVKESK. The CDR3 spells CASSQGGEREAFF. The CDR3 region has the DNA TGTGCCAGCAGCCAGGGGGGGGAAAGAGAAGCTTTCTTT.

The V and J genes are TRBV18 and TRBJ2-2, with unresolved D. Trimming removed 5 bases from V and 0 bases from J, with 13 bases in between. The CDR3 consists of 16 residues. Germline V gene sequence: CDR1 KGHSH, CDR2 LQKENI. CDR3 residues: CASSSYSVANTGELFF. The CDR3 DNA reads TGTGCCAGCTCATCTTACAGTGTAGCGAACACCGGGGAGCTGTTTTTT.

V gene TRBV25-1 combines with J gene TRBJ1-3, with D tentatively TRBD1 (5 bases). Deletions cut 5 bases from V and 8 bases from J, with 13 bases between. Germline V CDR1 and CDR2: MGHDK, SYGVNS. CDR3 size: 13 residues. CDR3 loop: CASSSGGGYTIYF. The DNA of the CDR3 is TGTGCCAGCAGTTCCGGCGGGGGTTACACCATATATTTT.

This rearrangement joins TRBV30 to TRBJ1-4; no definite D call. Germline V gene data show CDR1 as GTSNPN and CDR2 as SVGIG (reference sequence). The CDR3 sequence is 11 residues long. The ends were cut back, 2 bases at V and 8 bases at J, with 6 bases in the middle. CDR3 amino acids: CAWSTREKLFF. The CDR3 DNA sequence: TGTGCCTGGAGTACTAGGGAAAAACTGTTTTTT.

The chain has TRBV6-4 and TRBJ1-1; D is unresolved. CDR3 length: 14 amino acids. Per the germline V gene, CDR1 is MRHNA and CDR2 is SNTAGT. V lost 6 bases to trimming and J lost 4 bases, with 15 bases between them. CDR3 sequence (DNA): TGTGCCAGCAGGACCTCGTTCCGGGGCACTGAAGCTTTCTTT. This sequence encodes CASRTSFRGTEAFF.